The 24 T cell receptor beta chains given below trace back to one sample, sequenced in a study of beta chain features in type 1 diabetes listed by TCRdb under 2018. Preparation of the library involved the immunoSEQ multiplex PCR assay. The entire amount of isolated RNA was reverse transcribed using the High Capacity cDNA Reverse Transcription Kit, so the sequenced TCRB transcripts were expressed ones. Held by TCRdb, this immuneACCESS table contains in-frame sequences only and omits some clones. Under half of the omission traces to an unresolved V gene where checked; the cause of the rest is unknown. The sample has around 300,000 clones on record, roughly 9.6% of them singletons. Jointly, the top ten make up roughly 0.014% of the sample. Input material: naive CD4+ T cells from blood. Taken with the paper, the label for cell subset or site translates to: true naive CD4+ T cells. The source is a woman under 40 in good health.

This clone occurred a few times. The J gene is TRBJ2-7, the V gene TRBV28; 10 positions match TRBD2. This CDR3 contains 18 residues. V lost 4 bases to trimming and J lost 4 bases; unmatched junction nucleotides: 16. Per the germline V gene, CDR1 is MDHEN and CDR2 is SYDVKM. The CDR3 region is CASSSPGSTSGTPYEQYF. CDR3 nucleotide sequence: TGTGCCAGCAGTTCGCCCGGCTCTACTAGCGGGACCCCATACGAGCAGTACTTC.

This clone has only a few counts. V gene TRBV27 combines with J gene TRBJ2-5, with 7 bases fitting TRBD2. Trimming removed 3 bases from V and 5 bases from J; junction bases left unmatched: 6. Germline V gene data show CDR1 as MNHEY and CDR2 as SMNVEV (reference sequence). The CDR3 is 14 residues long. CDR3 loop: CASSFHAGRETQYF. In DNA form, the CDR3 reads TGTGCCAGCAGTTTCCACGCCGGGAGGGAGACCCAGTACTTC.

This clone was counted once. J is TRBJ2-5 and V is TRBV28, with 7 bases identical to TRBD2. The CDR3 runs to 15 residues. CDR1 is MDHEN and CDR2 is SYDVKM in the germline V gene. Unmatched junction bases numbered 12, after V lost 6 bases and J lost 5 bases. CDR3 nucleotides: TGTGCCAGCAGGCCGCGGAGTGGGAGGGTGGAGACCCAGTACTTC. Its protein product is CASRPRSGRVETQYF.

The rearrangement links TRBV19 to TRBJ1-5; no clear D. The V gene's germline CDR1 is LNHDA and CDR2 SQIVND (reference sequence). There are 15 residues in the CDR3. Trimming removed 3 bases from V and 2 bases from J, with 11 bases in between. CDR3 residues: CASSIARKGNQPQHF. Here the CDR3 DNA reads TGTGCCAGTAGTATTGCCAGGAAGGGCAATCAGCCCCAGCATTTT. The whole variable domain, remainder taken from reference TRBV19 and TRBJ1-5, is DGGITQSPKYLFRKEGQNVTLSCEQNLNHDAMYWYRQDPGQGLRLIYYSQIVNDFQKGDIAEGYSVSREKKESFPLTVTSAQKNPTAFYLCASSIARKGNQPQHFGDGTRLSIL.

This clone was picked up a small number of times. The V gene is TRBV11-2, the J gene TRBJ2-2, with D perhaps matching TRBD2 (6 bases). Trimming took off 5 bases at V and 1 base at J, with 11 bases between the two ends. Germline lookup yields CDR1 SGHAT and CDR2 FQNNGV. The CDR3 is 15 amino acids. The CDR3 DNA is TGTGCCAGCAGCCGGACTACCCTGAACACCGGGGAGCTGTTTTTT. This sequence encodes CASSRTTLNTGELFF.

In nucleotides, the CDR3 is TGTGCCACGATCTGGGGGGGCGAGCAGTACTTC. Translating it yields CATIWGGEQYF. V and J are TRBV7-8 and TRBJ2-7; 7 positions agree with TRBD2. V was pared by 10 bases and J by 6 bases, with 6 bases of the junction left unmatched. The CDR3 totals 11 residues. Germline V CDR1 and CDR2: SGHVS, FQNEAQ.

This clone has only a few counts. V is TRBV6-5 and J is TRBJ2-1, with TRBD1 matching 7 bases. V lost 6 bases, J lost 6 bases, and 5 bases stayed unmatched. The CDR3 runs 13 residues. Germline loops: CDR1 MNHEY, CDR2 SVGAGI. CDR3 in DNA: TGTGCCAGCAGAGAACAGGGGCGCAATGAGCAGTTCTTC. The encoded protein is CASREQGRNEQFF.

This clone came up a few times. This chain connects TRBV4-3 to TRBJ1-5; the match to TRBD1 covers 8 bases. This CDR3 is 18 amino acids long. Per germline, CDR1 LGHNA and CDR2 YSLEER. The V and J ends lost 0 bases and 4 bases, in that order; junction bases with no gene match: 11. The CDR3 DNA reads TGCGCCAGCAGCCAAGACCCGCAGGGGGCCATAGGGAATCAGCCCCAGCATTTT. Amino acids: CASSQDPQGAIGNQPQHF.

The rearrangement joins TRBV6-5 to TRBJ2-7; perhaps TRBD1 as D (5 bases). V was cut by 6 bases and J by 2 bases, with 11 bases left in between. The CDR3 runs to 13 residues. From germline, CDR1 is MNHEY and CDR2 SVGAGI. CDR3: CASRAGSTYEQYF. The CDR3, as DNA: TGTGCCAGCAGGGCAGGGTCGACCTACGAGCAGTACTTC.

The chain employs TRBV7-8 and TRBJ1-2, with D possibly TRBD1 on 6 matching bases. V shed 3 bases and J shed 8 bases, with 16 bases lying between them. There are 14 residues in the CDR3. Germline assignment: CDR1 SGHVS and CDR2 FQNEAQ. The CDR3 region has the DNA TGTGCCAGCAGCTTCCAATGGACAGCCGTCGGCTACACCTTC. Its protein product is CASSFQWTAVGYTF.

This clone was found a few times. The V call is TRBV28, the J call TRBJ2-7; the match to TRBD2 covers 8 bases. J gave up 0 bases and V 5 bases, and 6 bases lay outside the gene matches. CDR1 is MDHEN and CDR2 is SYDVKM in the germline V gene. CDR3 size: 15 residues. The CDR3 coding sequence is TGTGCCAGCAGTCAGGCGGGAGGCCCCTCCTACGAGCAGTACTTC. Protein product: CASSQAGGPSYEQYF.

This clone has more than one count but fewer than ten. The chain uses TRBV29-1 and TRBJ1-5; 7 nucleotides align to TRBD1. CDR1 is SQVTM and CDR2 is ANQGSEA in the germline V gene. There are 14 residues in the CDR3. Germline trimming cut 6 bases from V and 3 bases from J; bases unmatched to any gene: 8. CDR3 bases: TGCAGCGTCGTGTTTGACAGGGTCAATCAGCCCCAGCATTTT. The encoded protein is CSVVFDRVNQPQHF.

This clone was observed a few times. CDR3 DNA sequence: TGCGCCAGCAGCCAAGATCGACAGGGGGGGGATACGCAGTATTTT. The encoded protein is CASSQDRQGGDTQYF. The chain links TRBV4-3 to TRBJ2-3; 9 bases line up with TRBD1. After removal of 0 bases from V and 6 bases from J, the junction contained 4 bases not matched to a gene. From germline, CDR1 is LGHNA and CDR2 YSLEER. The CDR3 runs to 15 residues.

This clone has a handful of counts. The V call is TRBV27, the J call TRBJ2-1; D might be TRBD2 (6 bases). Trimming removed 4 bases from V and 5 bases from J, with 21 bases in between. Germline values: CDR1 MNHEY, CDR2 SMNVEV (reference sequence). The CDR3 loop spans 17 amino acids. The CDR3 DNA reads TGTGCCAGCAGTTCGATGACTAGTTTCTCCCTAGACAATGAGCAGTTCTTC. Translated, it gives CASSSMTSFSLDNEQFF.

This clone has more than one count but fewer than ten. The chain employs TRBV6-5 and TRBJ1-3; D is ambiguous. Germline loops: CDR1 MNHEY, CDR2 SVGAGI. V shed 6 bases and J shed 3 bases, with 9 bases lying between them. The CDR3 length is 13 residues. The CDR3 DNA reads TGTGCCAGCAGGTCGCCGGGTGGAAACACCATATATTTT. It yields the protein CASRSPGGNTIYF.

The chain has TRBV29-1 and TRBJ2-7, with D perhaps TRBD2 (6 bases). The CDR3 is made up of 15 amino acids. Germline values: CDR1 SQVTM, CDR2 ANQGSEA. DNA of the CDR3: TGCAGTGGGATGGGGGGAGAGGGCCTCTCCTACGAGCAGTACTTC. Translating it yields CSGMGGEGLSYEQYF.

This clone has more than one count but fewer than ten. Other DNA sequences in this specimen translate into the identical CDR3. The DNA for the CDR3 is TGTGCCAGTAGCCCAGCGGGAGGTCCCTACAATGAGCAGTTCTTC. Protein sequence: CASSPAGGPYNEQFF. J is TRBJ2-1 and V is TRBV28, with 9 bases aligning to TRBD2. CDR3 length: 15 residues. In germline, CDR1 is MDHEN, CDR2 SYDVKM. Trimming cost V 9 bases and J 2 bases; bases outside gene matches: 8.

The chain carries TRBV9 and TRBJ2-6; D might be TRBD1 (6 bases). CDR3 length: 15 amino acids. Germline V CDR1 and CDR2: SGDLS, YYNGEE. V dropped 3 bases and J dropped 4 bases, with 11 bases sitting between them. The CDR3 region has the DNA TGTGCCAGCAGCGGACAGGTGTCGGGGGCCAACGTCCTGACTTTC. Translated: CASSGQVSGANVLTF.

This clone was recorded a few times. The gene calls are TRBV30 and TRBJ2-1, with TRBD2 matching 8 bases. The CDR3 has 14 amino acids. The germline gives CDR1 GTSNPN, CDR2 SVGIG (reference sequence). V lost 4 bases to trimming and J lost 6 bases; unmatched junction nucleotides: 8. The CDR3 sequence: CAWTPGLVANEQFF. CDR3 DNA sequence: TGTGCCTGGACACCGGGACTAGTAGCCAATGAGCAGTTCTTC. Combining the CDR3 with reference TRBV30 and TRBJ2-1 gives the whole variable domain SQTIHQWPATLVQPVGSPLSLECTVEGTSNPNLYWYRQAAGRGLQLLFYSVGIGQISSEVPQNLSASRPQDRQFILSSKKLLLSDSGFYLCAWTPGLVANEQFFGPGTRLTVL.

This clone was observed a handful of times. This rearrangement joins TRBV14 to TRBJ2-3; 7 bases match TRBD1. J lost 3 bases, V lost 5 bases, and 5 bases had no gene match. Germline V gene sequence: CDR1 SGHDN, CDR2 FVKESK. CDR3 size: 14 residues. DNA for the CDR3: TGTGCCAGCAGCTTTCGACAGGGTACAGATACGCAGTATTTT. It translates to CASSFRQGTDTQYF.

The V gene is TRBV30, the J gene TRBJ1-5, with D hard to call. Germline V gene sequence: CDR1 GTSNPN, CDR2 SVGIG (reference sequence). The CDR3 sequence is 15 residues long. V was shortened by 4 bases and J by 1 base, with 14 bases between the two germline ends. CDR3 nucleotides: TGTGCCTGGAACAGTCAACAGACCAGCAATCAGCCCCAGCATTTT. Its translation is CAWNSQQTSNQPQHF.

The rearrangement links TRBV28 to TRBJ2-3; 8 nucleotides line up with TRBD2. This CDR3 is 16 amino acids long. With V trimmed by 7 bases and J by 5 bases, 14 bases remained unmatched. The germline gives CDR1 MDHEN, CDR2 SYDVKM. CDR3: CASITPGLAGRDTQYF. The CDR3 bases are TGTGCCAGCATTACCCCCGGGCTAGCGGGTCGAGATACGCAGTATTTT. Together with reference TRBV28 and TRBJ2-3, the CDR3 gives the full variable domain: DVKVTQSSRYLVKRTGEKVFLECVQDMDHENMFWYRQDPGLGLRLIYFSYDVKMKEKGDIPEGYSVSREKKERFSLILESASTNQTSMYLCASITPGLAGRDTQYFGPGTRLTVL.

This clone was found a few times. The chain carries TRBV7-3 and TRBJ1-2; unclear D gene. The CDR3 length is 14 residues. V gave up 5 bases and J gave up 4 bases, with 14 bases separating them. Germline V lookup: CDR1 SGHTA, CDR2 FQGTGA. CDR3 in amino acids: CASSLTGESYGYTF. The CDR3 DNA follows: TGTGCCAGCAGCCTCACCGGGGAGAGCTATGGCTACACCTTC.

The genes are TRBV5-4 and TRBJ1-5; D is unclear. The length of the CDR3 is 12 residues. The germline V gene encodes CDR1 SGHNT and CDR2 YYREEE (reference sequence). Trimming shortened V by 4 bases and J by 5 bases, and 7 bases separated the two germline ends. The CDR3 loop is CASSLDHQPQHF. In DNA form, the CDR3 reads TGTGCCAGCAGCCTAGACCATCAGCCCCAGCATTTT.